The sequence of this TCR beta chain was determined in a study of T cell responses to AZD1222 COVID-19 vaccine. Study-level results: Targets within unmutated variant regions were reportedly found for nearly half of spike-specific TCRs. Recipients of two AZD1222 doses showed rising Spike-specific TCR breadth and depth. Spike was spanned by vaccine-associated CD4 TCRs, which were dominant at 160-218 and 743-854.

The data were produced by immunoSEQ multiplex PCR, yet TCRdb's version contains in-frame clones alone and is incomplete. The sample lists about 80,000 clones, around 85% occurring once. Regarding this clone: No antigen is known for it.

Pooled together were second doses at about 4 or about 12 weeks. V was cut by 6 bases and J by 0 bases, with 12 bases left in between. CDR1 and CDR2 from the germline V gene are MNHEY and SMNVEV (reference sequence). This CDR3 is 14 amino acids long. This receptor was taken from an adult who received the AZD1222 COVID-19 vaccine. The rearrangement uses TRBV27 and TRBJ2-7, with a tentative D call TRBD2 (6 bases). Source: peripheral blood, taken 28 days after the second AZD1222 dose. CDR3 DNA sequence: TGTGCCAGCAGGGCGGGGCGGAACTCCTACGAGCAGTACTTC. Translation gives CASRAGRNSYEQYF.